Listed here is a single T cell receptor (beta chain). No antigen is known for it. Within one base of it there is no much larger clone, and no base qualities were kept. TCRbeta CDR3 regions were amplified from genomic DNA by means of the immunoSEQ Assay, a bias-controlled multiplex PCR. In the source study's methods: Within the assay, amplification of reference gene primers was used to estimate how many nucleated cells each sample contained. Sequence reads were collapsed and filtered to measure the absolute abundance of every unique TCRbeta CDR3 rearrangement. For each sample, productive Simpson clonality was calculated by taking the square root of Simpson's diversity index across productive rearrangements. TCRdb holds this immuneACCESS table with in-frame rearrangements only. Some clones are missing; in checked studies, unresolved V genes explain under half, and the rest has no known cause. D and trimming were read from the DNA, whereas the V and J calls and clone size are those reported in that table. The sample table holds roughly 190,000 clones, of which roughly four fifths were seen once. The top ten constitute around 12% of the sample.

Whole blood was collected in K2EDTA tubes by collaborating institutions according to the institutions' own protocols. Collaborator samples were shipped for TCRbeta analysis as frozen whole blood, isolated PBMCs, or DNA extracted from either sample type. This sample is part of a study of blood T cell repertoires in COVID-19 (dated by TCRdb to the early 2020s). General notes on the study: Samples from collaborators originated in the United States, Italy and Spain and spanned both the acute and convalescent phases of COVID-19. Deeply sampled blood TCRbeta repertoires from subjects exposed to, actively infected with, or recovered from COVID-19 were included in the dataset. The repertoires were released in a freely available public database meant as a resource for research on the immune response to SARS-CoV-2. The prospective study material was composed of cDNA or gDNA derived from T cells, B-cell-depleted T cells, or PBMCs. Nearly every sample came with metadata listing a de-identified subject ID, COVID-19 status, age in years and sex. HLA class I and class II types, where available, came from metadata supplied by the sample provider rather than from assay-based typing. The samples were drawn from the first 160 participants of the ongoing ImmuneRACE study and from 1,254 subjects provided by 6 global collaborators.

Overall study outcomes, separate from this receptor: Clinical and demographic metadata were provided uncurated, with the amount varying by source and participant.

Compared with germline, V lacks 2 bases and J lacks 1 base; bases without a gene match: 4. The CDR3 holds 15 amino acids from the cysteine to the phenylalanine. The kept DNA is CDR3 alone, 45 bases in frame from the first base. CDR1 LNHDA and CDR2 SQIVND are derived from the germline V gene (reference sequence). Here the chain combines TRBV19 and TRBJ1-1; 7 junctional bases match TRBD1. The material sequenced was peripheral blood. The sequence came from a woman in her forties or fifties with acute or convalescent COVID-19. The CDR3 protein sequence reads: CASSISSGGNTEAFF. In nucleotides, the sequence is TGTGCCAGTAGTATAAGTTCAGGGGGGAACACTGAAGCTTTCTTT.